Below are 15 T cell receptor beta chains sequenced from a single sample in a study of T cells in Graves' hyperthyroidism and ophthalmopathy. TCR beta CDR3 regions were amplified from RNA transcripts. HTBI primers were the set used in a first-round RT-PCR of the TCR CDR3. TCRdb re-called the multiplex PCR reads with MiXCR, one entry per CDR3 protein. The sample contains about 740,000 distinct CDR3 sequences, around 15% of which appear only once. The specimen sequenced was blood. These receptors were obtained from a woman under 30 with Graves' hyperthyroidism.

This clonotype was counted at least ten times. J is TRBJ2-5 and V is TRBV7-9; D remains ambiguous. Deletions cut 2 bases from V and 3 bases from J, with 7 bases between. The CDR3 is 13 amino acids. Germline V gene lookup returns CDR1 SEHNR and CDR2 FQNEAQ (reference sequence). CDR3 bases: TGTGCCAGCAGCTTAAGGCAGAAAGAGACCCAGTACTTC. Translating gives CASSLRQKETQYF. The entire variable domain, with the rest obtained from reference TRBV7-9 and TRBJ2-5, is as follows: DTGVSQNPRHKITKRGQNVTFRCDPISEHNRLYWYRQTLGQGPEFLTYFQNEAQLEKSRLLSDRFSAERPKGSFSTLEIQRTEQGDSAMYLCASSLRQKETQYFGPGTRLLVL.

The gene calls are TRBV28 and TRBJ1-1; D is possibly TRBD1 (6 bases). CDR1 and CDR2 (germline): MDHEN, SYDVKM. The CDR3 loop spans 15 amino acids. The V and J ends lost 3 bases and 0 bases respectively, with 11 bases between them. This CDR3 is CASSFGGRVNTEAFF. CDR3 sequence (DNA): TGTGCCAGCAGTTTCGGGGGCCGGGTGAACACTGAAGCTTTCTTT.

This clonotype was seen ten or more times. This chain connects TRBV27 to TRBJ2-2, with 9 bases fitting TRBD2. V dropped 3 bases and J dropped 1; count of bases not matched to a gene: 9. Germline-derived CDR1 and CDR2 are MNHEY and SMNVEV (reference sequence). The CDR3 totals 18 residues. The chain's CDR3 is CASSFGTSPIWNTGELFF. CDR3 DNA: TGTGCCAGCAGTTTTGGGACTAGCCCGATTTGGAACACCGGGGAGCTGTTTTTT.

The chain links TRBV20-1 to TRBJ2-4; 8 bases map to TRBD1. Germline loops: CDR1 DFQATT, CDR2 SNEGSKA (reference sequence). V was pared by 6 bases and J by 3 bases, with 10 bases of the junction left unmatched. The CDR3 is 15 amino acids. The CDR3 DNA reads TGCAGTGCCCCGGACAGGGAAGTGTTCAAAAACATTCAGTACTTC. Translating gives CSAPDREVFKNIQYF.

V usage is TRBV5-1 and J usage is TRBJ2-2; D might be TRBD1 (6 bases). From germline, CDR1 is SGHRS and CDR2 YFSETQ. Trimming took off 4 bases at V and 7 bases at J, with 11 bases between the two ends. The CDR3 runs 13 residues. CDR3 protein: CASSQGLNGELFF. The CDR3 nucleotides are TGCGCCAGCAGCCAGGGGCTGAACGGGGAGCTGTTTTTT.

This clonotype was recorded many times. This chain links TRBV28 with TRBJ2-1; TRBD2 matches at 7 bases. Germline CDR1 reads MDHEN; CDR2 reads SYDVKM. Germline trimming cut 5 bases from V and 6 bases from J; bases unmatched to any gene: 10. The length of the CDR3 is 15 residues. DNA for the CDR3: TGTGCCAGCAGTCTCGGCGGCGGGAGTAGCAATGAGCAGTTCTTC. It yields the protein CASSLGGGSSNEQFF.

This clonotype turned up a few times. This chain uses TRBV10-3 with TRBJ1-1; 8 nucleotides match TRBD1. V lost 10 bases and J lost 0; bases outside the gene matches: 4. Per germline, CDR1 ENHRY and CDR2 SYGVKD. The CDR3 length is 13 residues. CDR3 sequence (DNA): TGTGCCAGCGAACAGGGGGTGAACACTGAAGCTTTCTTT. Residues: CASEQGVNTEAFF.

This chain links TRBV6-1 with TRBJ2-5, with 10 positions matching TRBD2. J gave up 5 bases and V 4 bases, and 13 bases lay outside the gene matches. The germline CDR1 and CDR2 sequences are MNHNS and SASEGT. The CDR3 consists of 17 residues. The CDR3 coding sequence is TGTGCCAGCAGTGGCCAGCGGGAGGGTTACTTGGGGGAGACCCAGTACTTC. Protein product: CASSGQREGYLGETQYF.

This clonotype was picked up many times. The V call is TRBV6-1, the J call TRBJ2-1; TRBD1 is a possible D gene (5 bases). Germline-derived CDR1 and CDR2 are MNHNS and SASEGT. This CDR3 contains 15 residues. The germline V and J ends were trimmed by 6 bases and 4 bases, with 16 bases remaining between them. The CDR3 DNA reads as TGTGCCAGCAGCCCCGCAGGGCTAGTATACAATGAGCAGTTCTTC. It specifies CASSPAGLVYNEQFF.

This clonotype was recorded many times. The chain has TRBV3-1 and TRBJ1-1; D not resolved. The ends were cut back, 4 bases at V and 0 bases at J, with 15 bases in the middle. Germline V gene sequence: CDR1 LGHDT, CDR2 YNNKEL (reference sequence). The length of the CDR3 is 16 residues. The CDR3 DNA follows: TGTGCCAGCAGCCGAAAAGAAGGTATTCTGAACACTGAAGCTTTCTTT. The encoded protein is CASSRKEGILNTEAFF.

In regard to this clonotype: The conserved closing phenylalanine or tryptophan is absent in this CDR3, likely reflecting a read error. The V call is TRBV7-9, the J call TRBJ2-5; the match to TRBD2 covers 11 bases. From germline, CDR1 is SEHNR and CDR2 FQNEAQ (reference sequence). Trimming at V came to 5 bases and at J to 5 bases, leaving 13 bases not matched to a gene. The CDR3 length is 17 residues. The CDR3 here is CASSRAASGRWMETQYL. CDR3 sequence (DNA): TGTGCCAGCAGCCGCGCCGCTAGCGGGAGGTGGATGGAGACCCAGTACCTC.

The chain is built from TRBV27 and TRBJ2-1, with D possibly being TRBD2 (5 bases). Trimming cost V 4 bases and J 5 bases, with 12 bases left between them. Germline V CDR1 and CDR2: MNHEY, SMNVEV (reference sequence). This CDR3 region has 14 residues. The CDR3 reads CASSSLPGDNEQFF. The CDR3 DNA reads TGTGCCAGCAGTTCCCTTCCCGGGGACAATGAGCAGTTCTTC.

In this sample, this clonotype turned up a few times. The J gene is TRBJ2-4, the V gene TRBV11-3; no definite D call. The V gene lost 2 bases and the J gene lost 7 bases, with 12 bases spanning the gap. Germline CDR1 reads SGHNT; CDR2 reads YENEEA. This CDR3 is 14 amino acids long. CDR3 in DNA: TGTGCCAGCAGCTTACTTGGTCGTAGGAACATTCAGTACTTC. It encodes CASSLLGRRNIQYF.

The sample holds a few counts of this clonotype. The chain couples TRBV10-3 to TRBJ1-1, with 9 bases aligning to TRBD1. The V gene end was trimmed by 3 bases and the J gene end by 4 bases; junction bases not matched to a gene: 9. The CDR3 has 16 residues. Germline V gives CDR1 ENHRY, CDR2 SYGVKD. CDR3 bases: TGTGCCATCAGTGAAAGACAGGGGGTTCCGCTCACTGAAGCTTTCTTT. Its protein product is CAISERQGVPLTEAFF.

This clonotype came up many times. This sequence joins TRBV24-1 and TRBJ2-3, with D possibly TRBD1 on 6 matching bases. V was trimmed by 10 bases and J by 1 base, leaving 11 bases between them. This CDR3 has 13 residues. Germline V gene sequence: CDR1 KGHDR, CDR2 SFDVKD. The CDR3 is CATGGTGTDTQYF. CDR3 coding DNA: TGTGCCACTGGGGGCACAGGCACAGATACGCAGTATTTT.